This note documents a single T cell receptor (beta chain) sequence. Which antigen it targets is not known. Base qualities are not recorded, but no much larger clone differs from it by a single base. The donors were roughly 39 Caucasian individuals from Russia, aged roughly 6 to 90 years, who were systemically healthy. About 9.1 milliliters of peripheral blood were collected from each donor into EDTA-treated Vacutainer tubes. Ficoll-Paque density-gradient centrifugation was used to isolate PBMCs, with at least 6.5 million per sample. Trizol reagent was used to extract total RNA from PBMCs, with at least 6 micrograms per sample. Naive CD45RAhigh/CD27high T cell percentages were measured by flow cytometry on a PBMC aliquot from every donor. These data are taken from a study of blood T cells in healthy people across ages (dated by TCRdb to about 2015). Looking at the study overall: In model experiments, roughly one uniquely barcoded TCR beta cDNA molecule per two T cells was captured by template switching. The study measured age-related changes in TCR beta repertoire diversity using deep sequencing normalized with unique cDNA molecular identifiers. The donors were divided into four age groups: young (average around 15 years), middle-aged (about 41), aged (roughly 66) and long-lived (about 90). To avoid experimental bias, donors of different ages were randomly spread across the sequencing lanes. Two additional independent replicas of 1 million unique cDNA reads from the same blood draw were analyzed for two donors (one aged 18 to 30 and one aged 80 or older).

General conclusions and limits of the study: Conclusive comparison of naive and antigen-experienced compartments was prevented by the profiling of bulk unsorted PBMCs. Because donor CMV infection status was unknown, age-related changes in expanded clonotypes were potentially confounded. Compared with the aged group, the long-lived group had more naive CD4+ T cells, fewer expanded clones and increased TCR diversity, suggesting age selection. There was a strong correlation between observed TCR beta diversity and the percentage of naive T cells measured by flow cytometry. As age increased, observed TCR beta diversity per million T cells dropped in a roughly linear way, and a significant reduction was already evident by age roughly 36. Estimates of total diversity based on one million sequenced T cells were considered lower bounds and underestimates.

The library was generated by 5' RACE. These reads were obtained on an Illumina HiSeq 2500. A second PCR of roughly 7 to 11 cycles was run with a J-beta primer mix and a sample-barcoded 5' primer. A unique molecular identifier was introduced onto each TCR beta cDNA molecule by a template-switch 5' adaptor carrying 12 random nucleotides. At least 2.5 million CDR3-containing paired-end reads were obtained from each sample. All of the RNA was converted into first-strand cDNA using the Mint cDNA synthesis kit, with a TRBC-specific oligonucleotide serving as the primer. After uracil-DNA glycosylase treatment, a first 18-cycle PCR used universal primers M1SS and BC2_uni_R on all cDNA. Under the source paper's analysis protocol: Normalization of each sample was performed by random selection of 1 million high-quality reads, each carrying a distinct molecular identifier. Reads sharing molecular identifiers were discarded rather than binned into consensus sequences. CDR3 identification, clonotype clustering and error correction used MiTCR with a Q25 quality threshold and the strictest error-elimination algorithm. Lower-bound total TCR beta diversity was estimated with a nonparametric unseen species model using Euler transformation. In-frame beta chains were kept once TCRdb had trimmed the public reads at Q25 with fastp and called clones with MiXCR. Each CDR3 protein gets just one entry, which takes the most common genes and DNA from the rows behind it. The V and J calls and clone size are TCRdb's, not the authors'. This sample gives 550,000 to 700,000 distinct CDR3 sequences in total; about 26% of them show up just once. The ten largest clones represent roughly 20% of the sample.

Including cysteine and phenylalanine, the CDR3 has 14 amino acids. Only the CDR3 region is kept as DNA, spanning 42 bases read in frame from base 1. CDR1 and CDR2, per the germline V gene, are SGHTA and FQGNSA. V loses 7 bases of germline sequence and J loses 7 bases, and the interval between the two ends is 20 bases. The specimen was blood. This receptor was obtained from a woman in her 70s in good health. The rearrangement joined TRBV7-2 to TRBJ2-7; the D gene assignment is perhaps TRBD1 or TRBD2, with each matching 5 bases. The DNA is as follows: TGTGCCAGCAATCGGCCGGGACCTACTTGGGAGCAGTACTTC. This is translated as CASNRPGPTWEQYF.